This TCR beta chain stems from a study of cytomegalovirus exposure and HLA in healthy donors. Study findings and constraints: TRBV6-2, TRBV6-3 and other indistinguishable V segments were excluded.

The CDR3 contains 16 residues. V lost 0 bases and J lost 1; bases outside the gene matches: 1. Germline V gives CDR1 SGHRS, CDR2 YFSETQ. 60 Vbeta and 13 Jbeta primers were used in PCR. Clones were read by immunoSEQ multiplex PCR, and TCRdb kept only the in-frame ones, dropping some. The sample lists 110,000 to 150,000 clones, approximately 80% occurring once. Concerning this clone itself: Its antigen is as yet unknown. Other DNA sequences in the sample encode the same CDR3.

This sequence was found in a woman aged 18 to 35 in good health and CMV-seropositive. The sequencing sample was made of PBMCs. V usage is TRBV5-1 and J usage is TRBJ2-7; TRBD2 agrees at 13 bases. CDR3 region: CASSLGTSGGSYEQYF. The CDR3 DNA is TGCGCCAGCAGCTTGGGGACTAGCGGGGGTTCCTACGAGCAGTACTTC.